This T cell receptor (beta chain) was sequenced for a study of blood T cell repertoires in COVID-19. Study summary: COVID-19 samples, acute and convalescent, were from the United States, Italy and Spain. The analysed material was cDNA or gDNA that came from T cells, B-cell-depleted T cells, or PBMCs.

The CDR3 runs to 15 residues. J gave up 3 bases and V 7 bases, and 7 bases lay outside the gene matches. Germline CDR1 and CDR2: SNHLY and FYNNEI. Original methodology: Amplification from reference gene primers served as the basis for estimated nucleated cell counts. Here immunoSEQ multiplex PCR was the method, and the copy in TCRdb shows in-frame clones only, minus some. V and J calls and clone size are as listed in that table; D and trimming were resolved from the DNA. The sample yields 150,000 to 200,000 clones, around 89% seen once. This chain links TRBV2 with TRBJ2-1, with 9 bases aligning to TRBD2. Material: peripheral blood. The receptor was derived from a man younger than 35 who had recovered from COVID-19. This CDR3 is CASTLAGAYYNEQFF. In nucleotides, the CDR3 is TGTGCCAGCACCTTAGCGGGGGCCTACTACAATGAGCAGTTCTTC.